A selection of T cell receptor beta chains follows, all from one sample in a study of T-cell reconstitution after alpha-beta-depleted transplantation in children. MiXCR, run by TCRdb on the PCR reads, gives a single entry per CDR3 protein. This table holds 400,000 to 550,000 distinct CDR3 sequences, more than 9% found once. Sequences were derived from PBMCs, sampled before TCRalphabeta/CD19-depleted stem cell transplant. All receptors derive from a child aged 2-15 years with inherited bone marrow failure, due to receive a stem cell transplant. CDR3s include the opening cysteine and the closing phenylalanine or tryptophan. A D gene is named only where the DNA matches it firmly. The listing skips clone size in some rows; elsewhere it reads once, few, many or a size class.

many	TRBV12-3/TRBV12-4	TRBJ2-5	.	CASSSGQTLQETQYF	TGTGCCAGCAGTTCCGGACAGACCTTACAAGAGACCCAGTACTTC
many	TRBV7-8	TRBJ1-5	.	CASSLAWQDLNQPQHF	TGTGCCAGCAGCTTAGCGTGGCAGGACCTCAATCAGCCCCAGCATTTT
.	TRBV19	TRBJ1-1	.	CASSAPRENTEAFF	TGTGCCAGTAGTGCTCCCAGGGAGAACACTGAAGCTTTCTTT
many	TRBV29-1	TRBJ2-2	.	CSVDRATGELFF	TGCAGCGTTGATAGGGCAACTGGGGAGCTGTTTTTT
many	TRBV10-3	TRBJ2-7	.	CAISESTGYDEQYF	TGTGCCATCAGTGAGTCTACAGGGTACGACGAGCAGTACTTC
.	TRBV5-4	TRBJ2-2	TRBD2	CASSPPGLAFTGELFF	TGTGCCAGCAGTCCTCCGGGACTAGCGTTCACCGGGGAGCTGTTTTTT
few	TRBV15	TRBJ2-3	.	CATSRDGGLADTQYF	TGTGCCACCAGCAGAGATGGGGGGTTGGCAGATACGCAGTATTTT
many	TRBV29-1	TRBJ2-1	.	CSALGYNEQFF	TGCAGCGCCCTAGGTTACAATGAGCAGTTCTTC
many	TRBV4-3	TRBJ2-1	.	CASSPANDEQFF	TGCGCCAGCAGCCCCGCTAACGATGAGCAGTTCTTC
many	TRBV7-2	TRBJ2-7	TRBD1	CASSSGPQGDEQYF	TGTGCCAGCAGCTCCGGGCCTCAGGGGGACGAGCAGTACTTC
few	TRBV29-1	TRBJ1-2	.	CSVVDQGNYGYTF	TGCAGCGTTGTAGACCAGGGGAACTATGGCTACACCTTC
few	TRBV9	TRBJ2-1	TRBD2	CASSKGLAGSSYNEQFF	TGTGCCAGCAGCAAAGGACTAGCGGGGAGCTCCTACAATGAGCAGTTCTTC
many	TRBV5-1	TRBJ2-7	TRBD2	CASSGGVAGRFYEQYF	TGCGCCAGCAGCGGGGGGGTAGCGGGCCGATTCTACGAGCAGTACTTC
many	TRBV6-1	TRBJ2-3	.	CASTGRVGTDTQYF	TGTGCCAGCACGGGCAGGGTTGGCACAGATACGCAGTATTTT
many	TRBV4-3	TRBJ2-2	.	CASSRVLDWNTGELFF	TGCGCCAGCAGCCGAGTACTGGACTGGAACACCGGGGAGCTGTTTTTT
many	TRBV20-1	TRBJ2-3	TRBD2	CSCYGGRVLDTQYF	TGCAGTTGCTATGGCGGGAGGGTTCTAGATACGCAGTATTTT
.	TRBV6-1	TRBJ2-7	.	CASSEEAPSDFSYEQYF	TGTGCCAGCAGTGAAGAAGCCCCCTCAGACTTCTCCTACGAGCAGTACTTC
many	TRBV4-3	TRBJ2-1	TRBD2	CASSQAAGEGYNEQFF	TGCGCCAGCAGCCAAGCGGCGGGAGAGGGCTACAATGAGCAGTTCTTC
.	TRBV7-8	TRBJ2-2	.	CASSLEGRTVNSGELFF	TGTGCCAGCAGCTTAGAGGGGAGGACAGTAAACAGCGGGGAGCTGTTTTTT
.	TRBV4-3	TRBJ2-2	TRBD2	CASSQREGAGELFF	TGCGCCAGCAGCCAAAGGGAGGGTGCCGGGGAGCTGTTTTTT
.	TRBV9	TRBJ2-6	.	CASSNVLPRFSGANVLTF	TGTGCCAGCAGTAACGTCCTCCCCCGGTTCTCTGGGGCCAACGTCCTGACTTTC
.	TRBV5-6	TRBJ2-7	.	CASTRQWTNSYEQYF	TGTGCCAGCACGCGACAGTGGACCAATTCCTACGAGCAGTACTTC
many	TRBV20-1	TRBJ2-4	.	CSARDTPLASSPDIQYF	TGCAGTGCTAGAGATACCCCTCTAGCAAGTAGTCCGGACATTCAGTACTTC
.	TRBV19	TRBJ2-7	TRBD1	CASSGTAISYEQYF	TGTGCCAGTAGTGGGACAGCTATCTCCTACGAGCAGTACTTC
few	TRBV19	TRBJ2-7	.	CASMEFQGNEQYF	TGTGCCAGTATGGAGTTTCAGGGAAACGAGCAGTACTTC
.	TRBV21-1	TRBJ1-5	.	CASSDPNSNQPQHF	TGTGCCAGCAGCGACCCAAATAGCAATCAGCCCCAGCATTTT
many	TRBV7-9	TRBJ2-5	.	CASRHLQLQETQYF	TGTGCCAGCAGACACTTACAGTTACAAGAGACCCAGTACTTC
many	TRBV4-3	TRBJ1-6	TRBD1	CASSQARTGGFSYNSPLHF	TGCGCCAGCAGCCAAGCGCGGACAGGGGGTTTCTCCTATAATTCACCCCTCCACTTT
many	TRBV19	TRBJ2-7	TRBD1	CASSRDRFSEQYF	TGTGCCAGTAGTCGGGACAGGTTCTCCGAGCAGTACTTC
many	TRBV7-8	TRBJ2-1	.	CASSLARLASSYNEQFF	TGTGCCAGCAGCTTAGCGCGTCTAGCGAGCTCCTACAATGAGCAGTTCTTC
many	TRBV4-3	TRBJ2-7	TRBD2	CASSQDEGLAGVEQYF	TGCGCCAGCAGCCAAGATGAGGGCCTAGCGGGAGTCGAGCAGTACTTC
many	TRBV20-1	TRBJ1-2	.	CSVTPDAQRRGYGYTF	TGCAGTGTTACACCAGACGCTCAGCGCCGAGGGTATGGCTACACCTTC
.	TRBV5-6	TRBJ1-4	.	CASSADMAEEKLFF	TGTGCCAGCAGTGCTGACATGGCGGAGGAAAAACTGTTTTTT
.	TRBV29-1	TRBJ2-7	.	CSVAGRVFHEQYF	TGCAGCGTTGCCGGGAGAGTTTTCCACGAGCAGTACTTC
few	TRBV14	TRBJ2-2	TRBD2	CASSRGLAGVRGTGELFF	TGTGCCAGCAGCCGAGGACTAGCGGGTGTAAGGGGCACCGGGGAGCTGTTTTTT
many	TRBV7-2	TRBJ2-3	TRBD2	CASSPTSGLAGRAQYF	TGTGCCAGCAGCCCAACTTCGGGACTAGCGGGAAGGGCGCAGTATTTT
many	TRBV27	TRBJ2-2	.	CASSLWGTLNTGELFF	TGTGCCAGCAGTTTATGGGGGACACTAAACACCGGGGAGCTGTTTTTT
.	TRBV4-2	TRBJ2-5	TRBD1	CASSQAPNRGRRGEETQYF	TGTGCCAGCAGCCAGGCGCCAAACAGGGGGCGCAGGGGTGAGGAGACCCAGTACTTC
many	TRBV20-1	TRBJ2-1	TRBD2	CSAPLRGSGTYNEQFF	TGCAGTGCTCCCCTTAGAGGTAGCGGGACCTACAATGAGCAGTTCTTC
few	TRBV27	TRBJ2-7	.	CASSKGPRYEQYF	TGTGCCAGCAGTAAGGGTCCACGCTACGAGCAGTACTTC
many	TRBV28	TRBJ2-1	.	CASSFRLGGASYNEQFF	TGTGCCAGCAGTTTTCGGTTAGGGGGAGCGTCCTACAATGAGCAGTTCTTC
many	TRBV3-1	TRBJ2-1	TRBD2	CASSPRTRGTEQFF	TGTGCCAGCAGCCCGCGGACTAGAGGTACTGAGCAGTTCTTC
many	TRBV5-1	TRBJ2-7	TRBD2	CASSLELTSGEQYF	TGCGCCAGCAGCTTGGAACTGACTAGCGGGGAGCAGTACTTC
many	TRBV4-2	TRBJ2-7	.	CASSPVVSGYEQYF	TGTGCCAGCAGCCCAGTGGTTAGCGGCTACGAGCAGTACTTC
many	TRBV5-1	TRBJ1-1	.	CASSTGGGNTEAFF	TGCGCCAGCAGCACGGGAGGCGGAAACACTGAAGCTTTCTTT
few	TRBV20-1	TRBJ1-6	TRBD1	CSAARGTGNSPLHF	TGCAGTGCCGCCCGGGGGACAGGGAATTCACCCCTCCACTTT
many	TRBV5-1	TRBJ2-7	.	CASSFYGSYEQYF	TGCGCCAGCAGCTTTTACGGTTCCTACGAGCAGTACTTC